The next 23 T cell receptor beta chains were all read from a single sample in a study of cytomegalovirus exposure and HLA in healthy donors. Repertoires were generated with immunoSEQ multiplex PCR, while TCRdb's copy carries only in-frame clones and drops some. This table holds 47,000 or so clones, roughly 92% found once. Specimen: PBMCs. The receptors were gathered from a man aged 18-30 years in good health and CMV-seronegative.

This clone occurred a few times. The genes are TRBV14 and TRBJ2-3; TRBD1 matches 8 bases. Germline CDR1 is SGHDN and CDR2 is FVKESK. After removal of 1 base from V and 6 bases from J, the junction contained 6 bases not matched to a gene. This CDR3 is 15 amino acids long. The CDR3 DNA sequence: TGTGCCAGCAGCCAAGTAGGACAGGGTGAGGATACGCAGTATTTT. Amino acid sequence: CASSQVGQGEDTQYF.

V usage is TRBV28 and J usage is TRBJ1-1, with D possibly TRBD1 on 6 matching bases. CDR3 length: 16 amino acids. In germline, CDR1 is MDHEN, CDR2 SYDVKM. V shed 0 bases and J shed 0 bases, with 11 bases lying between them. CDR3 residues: CASSLWSGQMNTEAFF. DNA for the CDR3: TGTGCCAGCAGTTTATGGAGTGGACAGATGAACACTGAAGCTTTCTTT.

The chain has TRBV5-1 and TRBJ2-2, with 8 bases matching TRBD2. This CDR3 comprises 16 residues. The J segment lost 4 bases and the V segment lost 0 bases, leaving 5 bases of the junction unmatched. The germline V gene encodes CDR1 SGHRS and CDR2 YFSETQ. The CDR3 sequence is CASSLGGGRTTGELFF. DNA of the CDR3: TGCGCCAGCAGCTTGGGAGGCGGGAGGACCACCGGGGAGCTGTTTTTT.

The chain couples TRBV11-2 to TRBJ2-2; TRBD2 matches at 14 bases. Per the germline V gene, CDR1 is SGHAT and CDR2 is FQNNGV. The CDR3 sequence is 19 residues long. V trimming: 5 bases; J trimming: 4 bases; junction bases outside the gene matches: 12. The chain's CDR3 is CASSLRKGLAGDVTGELFF. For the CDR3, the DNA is TGTGCCAGCAGCCTCCGGAAGGGACTAGCGGGAGATGTCACCGGGGAGCTGTTTTTT.

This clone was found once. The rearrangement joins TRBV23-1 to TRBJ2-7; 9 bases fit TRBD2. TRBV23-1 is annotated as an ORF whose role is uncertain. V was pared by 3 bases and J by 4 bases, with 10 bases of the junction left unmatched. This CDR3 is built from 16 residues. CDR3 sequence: CASSHLAGSTAYEQYF. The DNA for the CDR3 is TGCGCCAGCAGTCATCTAGCGGGATCGACAGCGTACGAGCAGTACTTC.

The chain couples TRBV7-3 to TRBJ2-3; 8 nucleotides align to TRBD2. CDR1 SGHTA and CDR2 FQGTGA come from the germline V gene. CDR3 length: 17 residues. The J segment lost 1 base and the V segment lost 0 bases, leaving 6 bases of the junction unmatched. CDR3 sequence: CASSLTVATSGTDTQYF. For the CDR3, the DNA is TGTGCCAGCAGCTTAACGGTCGCGACTAGCGGCACAGATACGCAGTATTTT.

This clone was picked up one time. The CDR3 region is CASAGSVYEQYF. CDR3 in DNA: TGTGCCAGCGCTGGGAGTGTCTACGAGCAGTACTTC. The chain carries TRBV28 and TRBJ2-7, with a tentative D call TRBD2 (5 bases). This CDR3 region has 12 residues. CDR1 MDHEN and CDR2 SYDVKM come from the germline V gene. With 8 bases removed from V and 3 bases from J, the gap between germline ends came to 11 bases.

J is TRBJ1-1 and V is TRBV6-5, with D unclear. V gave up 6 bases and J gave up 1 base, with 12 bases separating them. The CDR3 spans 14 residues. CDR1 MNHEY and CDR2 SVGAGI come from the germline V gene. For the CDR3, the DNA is TGTGCCAGCAGCCCCGGTAGACAGAACACTGAAGCTTTCTTT. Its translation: CASSPGRQNTEAFF.

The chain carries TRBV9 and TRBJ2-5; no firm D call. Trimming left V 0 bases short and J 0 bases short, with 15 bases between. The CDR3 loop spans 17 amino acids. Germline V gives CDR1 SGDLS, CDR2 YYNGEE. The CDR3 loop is CASSVGGSRVYQETQYF. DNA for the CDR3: TGTGCCAGCAGCGTAGGAGGATCCCGGGTGTACCAAGAGACCCAGTACTTC.

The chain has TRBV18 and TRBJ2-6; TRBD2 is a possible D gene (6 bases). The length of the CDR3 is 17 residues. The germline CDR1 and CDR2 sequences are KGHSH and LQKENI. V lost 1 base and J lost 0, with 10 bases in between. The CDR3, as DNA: TGTGCCAGCTCACCACAGGAGGGACCCTCTGGGGCCAACGTCCTGACTTTC. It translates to CASSPQEGPSGANVLTF. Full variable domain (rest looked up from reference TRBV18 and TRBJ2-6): NAGVMQNPRHLVRRRGQEARLRCSPMKGHSHVYWYRQLPEEGLKFMVYLQKENIIDESGMPKERFSAEFPKEGPSILRIQQVVRGDSAAYFCASSPQEGPSGANVLTFGAGSRLTVL.

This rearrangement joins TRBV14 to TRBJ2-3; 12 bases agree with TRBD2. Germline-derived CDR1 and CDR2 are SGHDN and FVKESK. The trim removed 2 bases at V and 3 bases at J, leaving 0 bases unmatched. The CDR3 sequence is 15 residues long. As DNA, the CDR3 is TGTGCCAGCAGCCAAACTAGCGGGGGGACAGATACGCAGTATTTT. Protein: CASSQTSGGTDTQYF.

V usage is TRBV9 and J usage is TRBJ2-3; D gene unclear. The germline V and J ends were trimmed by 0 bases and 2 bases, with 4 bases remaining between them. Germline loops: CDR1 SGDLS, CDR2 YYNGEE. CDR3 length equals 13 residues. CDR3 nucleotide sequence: TGTGCCAGCAGCGTAGCCCTCACAGATACGCAGTATTTT. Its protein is CASSVALTDTQYF.

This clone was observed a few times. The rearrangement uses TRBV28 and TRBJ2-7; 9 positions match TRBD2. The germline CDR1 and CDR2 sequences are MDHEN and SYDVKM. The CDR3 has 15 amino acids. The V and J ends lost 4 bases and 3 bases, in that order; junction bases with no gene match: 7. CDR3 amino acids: CASSSPGGRVYEQYF. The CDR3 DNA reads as TGTGCCAGCAGTTCCCCCGGCGGGAGGGTCTACGAGCAGTACTTC.

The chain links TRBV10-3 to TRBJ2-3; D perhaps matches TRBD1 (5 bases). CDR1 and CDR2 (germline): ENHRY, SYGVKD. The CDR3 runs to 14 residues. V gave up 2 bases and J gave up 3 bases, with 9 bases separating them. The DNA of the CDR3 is TGTGCCATCAGTGAGCTAAAGGGGACAGATACGCAGTATTTT. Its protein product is CAISELKGTDTQYF.

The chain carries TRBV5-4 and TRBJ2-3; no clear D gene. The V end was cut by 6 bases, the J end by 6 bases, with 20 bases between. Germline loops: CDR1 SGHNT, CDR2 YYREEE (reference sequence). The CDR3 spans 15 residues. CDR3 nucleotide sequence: TGTGCCAGCACCATGAAATCGCGGTCTAGTGATACGCAGTATTTT. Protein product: CASTMKSRSSDTQYF.

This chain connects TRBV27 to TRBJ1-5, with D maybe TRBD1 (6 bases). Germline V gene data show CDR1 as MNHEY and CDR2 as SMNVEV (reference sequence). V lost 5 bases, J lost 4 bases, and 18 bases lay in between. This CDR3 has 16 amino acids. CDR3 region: CASSPIAGQSNQPQHF. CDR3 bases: TGTGCCAGCAGTCCCATCGCCGGACAGTCTAATCAGCCCCAGCATTTT.

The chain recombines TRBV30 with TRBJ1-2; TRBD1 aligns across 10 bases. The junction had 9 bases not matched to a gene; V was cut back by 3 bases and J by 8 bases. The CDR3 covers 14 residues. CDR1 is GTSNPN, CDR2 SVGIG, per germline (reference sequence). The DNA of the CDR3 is TGTGCCTGGAGGGTTTGGGACAGGGGTGAAGGCTACACCTTC. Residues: CAWRVWDRGEGYTF.

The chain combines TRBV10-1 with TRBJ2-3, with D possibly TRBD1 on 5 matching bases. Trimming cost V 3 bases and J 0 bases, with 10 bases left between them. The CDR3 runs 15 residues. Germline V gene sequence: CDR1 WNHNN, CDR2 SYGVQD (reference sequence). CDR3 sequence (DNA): TGCGCCAGCAGTGACGCAGGGTCTAGCACAGATACGCAGTATTTT. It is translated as CASSDAGSSTDTQYF.

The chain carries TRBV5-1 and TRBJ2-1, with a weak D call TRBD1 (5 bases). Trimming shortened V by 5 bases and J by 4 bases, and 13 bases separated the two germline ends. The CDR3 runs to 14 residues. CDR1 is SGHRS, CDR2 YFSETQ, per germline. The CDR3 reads CASSLQGSYNEQFF. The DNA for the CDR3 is TGCGCCAGCAGTCTGCAGGGATCTTACAATGAGCAGTTCTTC.

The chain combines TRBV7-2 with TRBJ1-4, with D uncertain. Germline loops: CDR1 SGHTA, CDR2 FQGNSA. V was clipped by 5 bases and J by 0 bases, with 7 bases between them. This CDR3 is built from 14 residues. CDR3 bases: TGTGCCAGCAGCCCGGGAGCAACTAATGAAAAACTGTTTTTT. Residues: CASSPGATNEKLFF.

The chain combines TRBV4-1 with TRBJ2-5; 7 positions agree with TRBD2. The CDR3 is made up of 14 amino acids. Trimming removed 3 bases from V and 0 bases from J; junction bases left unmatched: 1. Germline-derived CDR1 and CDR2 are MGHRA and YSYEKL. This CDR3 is CASSHAGDQETQYF. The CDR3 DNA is TGCGCCAGCAGCCATGCGGGGGACCAAGAGACCCAGTACTTC.

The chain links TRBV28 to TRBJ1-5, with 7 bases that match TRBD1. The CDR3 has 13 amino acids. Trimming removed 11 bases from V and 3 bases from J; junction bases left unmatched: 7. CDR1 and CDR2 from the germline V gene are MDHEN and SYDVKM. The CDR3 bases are TGTGCCGCCCGGGACAGATACAATCAGCCCCAGCATTTT. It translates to CAARDRYNQPQHF.

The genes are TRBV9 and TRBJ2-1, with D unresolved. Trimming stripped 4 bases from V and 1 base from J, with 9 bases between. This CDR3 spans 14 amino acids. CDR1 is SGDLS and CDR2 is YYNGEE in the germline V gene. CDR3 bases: TGTGCCAGCAGCCCGCTAGGTTCCTACAATGAGCAGTTCTTC. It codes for CASSPLGSYNEQFF.